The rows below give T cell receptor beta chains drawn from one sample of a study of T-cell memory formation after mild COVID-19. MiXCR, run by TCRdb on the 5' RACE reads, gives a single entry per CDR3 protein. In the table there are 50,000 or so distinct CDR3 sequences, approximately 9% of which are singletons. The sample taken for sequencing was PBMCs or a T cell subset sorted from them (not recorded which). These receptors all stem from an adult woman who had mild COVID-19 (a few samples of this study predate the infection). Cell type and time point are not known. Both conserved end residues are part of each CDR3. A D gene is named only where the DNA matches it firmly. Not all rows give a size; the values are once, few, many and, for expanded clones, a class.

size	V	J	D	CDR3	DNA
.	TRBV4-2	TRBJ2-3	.	CASSQETPDTQYF	TGTGCCAGCAGCCAAGAGACGCCAGATACGCAGTATTTT
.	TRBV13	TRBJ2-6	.	CASSLRAGANVLTF	TGTGCCAGCAGCTTAAGGGCCGGGGCCAACGTCCTGACTTTC
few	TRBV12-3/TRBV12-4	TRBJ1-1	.	CASSILWGAYTEAFF	TGTGCCAGCAGTATCCTTTGGGGGGCTTACACTGAAGCTTTCTTT
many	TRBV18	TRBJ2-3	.	CASSPTGRSTDTQYF	TGTGCCAGCTCACCTACGGGACGAAGCACAGATACGCAGTATTTT
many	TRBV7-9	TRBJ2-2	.	CASSEGPTELFF	TGTGCCAGCAGCGAGGGGCCAACGGAGCTGTTTTTT
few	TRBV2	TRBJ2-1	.	CASSDERGAYNEQFF	TGTGCCAGCAGTGATGAACGGGGGGCTTACAATGAGCAGTTCTTC
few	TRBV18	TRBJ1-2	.	CASSASGSSGPLGQYGYTF	TGTGCCAGCTCAGCTTCCGGGTCCTCCGGCCCCCTAGGTCAATATGGCTACACCTTC
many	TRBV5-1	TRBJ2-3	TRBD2	CASSNGLAGSTDTQYF	TGCGCCAGCAGCAACGGACTAGCTGGGAGCACAGATACGCAGTATTTT
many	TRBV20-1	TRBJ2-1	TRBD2	CSARAAGGPEQFF	TGCAGTGCTAGAGCTGCGGGAGGTCCTGAGCAGTTCTTC
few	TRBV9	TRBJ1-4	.	CASSVGTVENEKLFF	TGTGCCAGCAGCGTAGGCACGGTGGAGAATGAAAAACTGTTTTTT
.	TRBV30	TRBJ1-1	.	CAWSPSGVEAFF	TGTGCCTGGAGTCCCTCGGGGGTTGAAGCTTTCTTT
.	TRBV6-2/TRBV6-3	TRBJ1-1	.	CASKEKEVIQRTEAFF	TGTGCCAGCAAAGAAAAAGAAGTAATCCAAAGGACTGAAGCTTTCTTT
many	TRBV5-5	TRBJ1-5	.	CASSLEGAPRQPQHF	TGTGCCAGCAGCTTGGAAGGGGCCCCCCGACAGCCCCAGCATTTT
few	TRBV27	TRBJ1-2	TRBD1	CASSFDRGFGYTF	TGTGCCAGCAGTTTCGACAGGGGCTTTGGCTACACCTTC
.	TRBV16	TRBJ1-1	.	CASSQGSLGVGTEAFF	TGTGCCAGCAGCCAAGGCTCACTCGGGGTGGGCACTGAAGCTTTCTTT
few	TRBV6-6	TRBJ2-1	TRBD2	CASRGTSGSNEQFF	TGTGCCAGCAGGGGGACTAGCGGGAGTAATGAGCAGTTCTTC
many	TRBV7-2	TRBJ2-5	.	CASSLYGTGRRAFGTQYF	TGTGCCAGCAGCTTATACGGAACGGGGCGGAGGGCATTTGGGACCCAGTACTTC
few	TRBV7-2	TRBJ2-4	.	CASSRLGDFQNIQYF	TGTGCCAGCAGCCGACTGGGGGATTTCCAAAACATTCAGTACTTC
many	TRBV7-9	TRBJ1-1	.	CASSLSGGTGEAFF	TGTGCCAGCAGCTTAAGCGGTGGAACCGGTGAAGCTTTCTTT
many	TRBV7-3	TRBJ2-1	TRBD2	CASSSTSDPYNEQFF	TGTGCCAGCAGCTCCACTAGCGACCCCTACAATGAGCAGTTCTTC